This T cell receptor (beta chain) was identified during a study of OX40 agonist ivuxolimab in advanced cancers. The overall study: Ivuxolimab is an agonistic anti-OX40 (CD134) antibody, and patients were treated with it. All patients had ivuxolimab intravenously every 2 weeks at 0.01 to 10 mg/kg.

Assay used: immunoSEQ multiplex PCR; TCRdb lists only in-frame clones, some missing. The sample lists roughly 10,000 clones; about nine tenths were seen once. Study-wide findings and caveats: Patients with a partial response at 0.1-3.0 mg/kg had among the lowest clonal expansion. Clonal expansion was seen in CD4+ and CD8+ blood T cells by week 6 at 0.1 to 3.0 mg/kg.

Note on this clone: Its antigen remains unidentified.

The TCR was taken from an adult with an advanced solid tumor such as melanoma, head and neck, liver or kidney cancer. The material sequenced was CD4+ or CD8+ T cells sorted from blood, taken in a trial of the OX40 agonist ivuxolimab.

The CDR3 DNA sequence: TGCGCCAGCAGTCAACTACAGGATGGCTACACCTTC. Its protein is CASSQLQDGYTF. J is TRBJ1-2 and V is TRBV23-1; D might be TRBD1 (5 bases). TRBV23-1 is recorded as an ORF, its role being uncertain. Trimming removed 2 bases at V and 6 bases at J, with 7 bases between. There are 12 residues in the CDR3.